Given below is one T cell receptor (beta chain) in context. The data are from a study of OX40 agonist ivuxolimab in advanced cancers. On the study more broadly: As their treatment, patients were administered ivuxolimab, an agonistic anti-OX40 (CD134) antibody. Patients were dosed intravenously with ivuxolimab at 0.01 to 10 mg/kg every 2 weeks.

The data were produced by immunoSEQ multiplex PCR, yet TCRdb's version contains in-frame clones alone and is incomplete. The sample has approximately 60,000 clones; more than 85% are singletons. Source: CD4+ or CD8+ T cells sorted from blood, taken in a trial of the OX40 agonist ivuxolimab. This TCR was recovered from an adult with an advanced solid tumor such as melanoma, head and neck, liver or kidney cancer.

The CDR3 DNA sequence: TGTGCCAGCAGCACCTGGACTAGCGTTTCCTACGAGCAGTACTTC. Residues: CASSTWTSVSYEQYF. J is TRBJ2-7 and V is TRBV7-9; TRBD2 aligns across 9 bases. The CDR3 consists of 15 residues. The V segment lost 5 bases and the J segment 1 base; nucleotides outside the gene matches: 6. Germline-derived CDR1 and CDR2 are SEHNR and FQNEAQ (reference sequence).